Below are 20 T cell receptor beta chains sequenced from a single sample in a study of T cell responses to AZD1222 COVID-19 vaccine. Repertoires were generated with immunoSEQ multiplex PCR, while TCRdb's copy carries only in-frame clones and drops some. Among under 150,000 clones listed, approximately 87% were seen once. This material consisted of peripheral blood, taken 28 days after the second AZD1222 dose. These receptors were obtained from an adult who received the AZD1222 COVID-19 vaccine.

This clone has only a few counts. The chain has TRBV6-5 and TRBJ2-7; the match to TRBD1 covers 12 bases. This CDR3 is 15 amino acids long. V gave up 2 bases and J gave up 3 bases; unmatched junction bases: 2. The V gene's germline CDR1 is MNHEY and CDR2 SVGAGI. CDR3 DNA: TGTGCCAGCAGTTACGGGACAGGGGGCGGCTACGAGCAGTACTTC. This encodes CASSYGTGGGYEQYF.

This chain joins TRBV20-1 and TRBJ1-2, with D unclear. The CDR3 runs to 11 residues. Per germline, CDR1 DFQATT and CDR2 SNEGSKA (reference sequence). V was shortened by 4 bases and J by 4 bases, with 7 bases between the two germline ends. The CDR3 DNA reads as TGCAGTGCTACGGACGGCTATGGCTACACCTTC. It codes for CSATDGYGYTF.

CDR3 DNA: TGTGCCAGCAGTGAGGGGACAGGGGCGCCCGCTGGAAACACCATATATTTT. It encodes CASSEGTGAPAGNTIYF. The chain employs TRBV6-1 and TRBJ1-3; 10 bases are shared with TRBD1. The CDR3 has 17 residues. Germline CDR1 MNHNS, CDR2 SASEGT. V shed 3 bases and J 2 bases; nucleotides not matched to a gene: 7.

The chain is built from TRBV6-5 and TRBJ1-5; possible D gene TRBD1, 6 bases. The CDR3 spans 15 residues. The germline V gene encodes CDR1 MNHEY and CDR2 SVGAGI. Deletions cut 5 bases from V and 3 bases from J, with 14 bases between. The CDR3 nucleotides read TGTGCCAGCAGTAGCCTAGGGGGGAACAATCAGCCCCAGCATTTT. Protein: CASSSLGGNNQPQHF.

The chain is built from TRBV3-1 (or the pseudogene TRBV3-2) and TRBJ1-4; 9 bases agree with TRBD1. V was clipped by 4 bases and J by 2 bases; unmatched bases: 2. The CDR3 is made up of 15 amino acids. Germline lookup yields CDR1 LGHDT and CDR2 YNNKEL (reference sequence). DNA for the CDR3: TGTGCCAGCAGCCCCGGGACAGGGACTAATGAAAAACTGTTTTTT. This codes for CASSPGTGTNEKLFF.

The CDR3 is CAISRTTSSNTNTGELFF. CDR3 sequence (DNA): TGTGCCATCAGTCGTACTACTAGCAGCAATACGAACACCGGGGAGCTGTTTTTT. The rearrangement uses TRBV10-3 and TRBJ2-2, with D maybe TRBD2 (6 bases). The germline V gene encodes CDR1 ENHRY and CDR2 SYGVKD. CDR3 length: 18 residues. V was cut by 5 bases and J by 0 bases, with 19 bases left in between.

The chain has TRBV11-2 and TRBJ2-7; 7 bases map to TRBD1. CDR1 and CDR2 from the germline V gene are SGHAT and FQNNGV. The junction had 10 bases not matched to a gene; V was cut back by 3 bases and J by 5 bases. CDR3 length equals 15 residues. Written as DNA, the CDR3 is TGTGCCAGCAGCTTTGGAACAGGGGAAATCCACGAGCAGTACTTC. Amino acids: CASSFGTGEIHEQYF.

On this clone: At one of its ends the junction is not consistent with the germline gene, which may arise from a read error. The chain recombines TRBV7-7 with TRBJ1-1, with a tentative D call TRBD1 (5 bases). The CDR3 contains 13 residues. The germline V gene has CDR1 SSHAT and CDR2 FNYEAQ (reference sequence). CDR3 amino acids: CASSSDMNTEAFF. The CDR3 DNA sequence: TGTGCTAGCAGTTCGGACATGAACACTGAAGCTTTCTTT.

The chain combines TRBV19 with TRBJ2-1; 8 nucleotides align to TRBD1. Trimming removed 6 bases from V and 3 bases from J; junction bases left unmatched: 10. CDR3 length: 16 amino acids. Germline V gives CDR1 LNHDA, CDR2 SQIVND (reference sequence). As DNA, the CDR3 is TGTGCCAGTAGAATCGATGGACAGGGAGTCTACAATGAGCAGTTCTTC. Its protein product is CASRIDGQGVYNEQFF.

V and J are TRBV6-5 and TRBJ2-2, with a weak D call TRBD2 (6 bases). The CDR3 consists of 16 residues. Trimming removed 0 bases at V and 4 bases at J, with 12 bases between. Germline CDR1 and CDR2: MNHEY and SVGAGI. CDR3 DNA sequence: TGTGCCAGCAGTTACTCGGAGGGACTCAGCACCGGGGAGCTGTTTTTT. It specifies CASSYSEGLSTGELFF.

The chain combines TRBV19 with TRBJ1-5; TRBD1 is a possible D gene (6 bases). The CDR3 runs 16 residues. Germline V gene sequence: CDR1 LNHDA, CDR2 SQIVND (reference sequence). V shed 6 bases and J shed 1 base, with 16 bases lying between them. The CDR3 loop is CASRDRPGHSNQPQHF. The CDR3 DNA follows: TGTGCCAGTAGGGACAGACCGGGACACAGCAATCAGCCCCAGCATTTT.

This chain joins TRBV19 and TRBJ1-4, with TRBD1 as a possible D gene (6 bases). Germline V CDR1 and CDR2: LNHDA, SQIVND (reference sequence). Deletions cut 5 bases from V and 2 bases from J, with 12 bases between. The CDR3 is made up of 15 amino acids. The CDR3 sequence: CASSPSGATNEKLFF. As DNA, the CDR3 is TGTGCCAGTAGTCCCTCAGGGGCCACTAATGAAAAACTGTTTTTT.

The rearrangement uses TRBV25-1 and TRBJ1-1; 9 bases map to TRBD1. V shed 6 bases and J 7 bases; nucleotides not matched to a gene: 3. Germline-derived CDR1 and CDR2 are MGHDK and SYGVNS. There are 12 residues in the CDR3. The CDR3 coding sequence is TGTGCCAGCAGCGTGGGACAGGGTGAAGCTTTCTTT. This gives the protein CASSVGQGEAFF.

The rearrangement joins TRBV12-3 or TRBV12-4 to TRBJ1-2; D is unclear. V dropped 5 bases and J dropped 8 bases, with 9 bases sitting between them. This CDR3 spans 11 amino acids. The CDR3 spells CASSPNRGYTF. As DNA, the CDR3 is TGTGCCAGCAGTCCCAACCGGGGCTACACCTTC.

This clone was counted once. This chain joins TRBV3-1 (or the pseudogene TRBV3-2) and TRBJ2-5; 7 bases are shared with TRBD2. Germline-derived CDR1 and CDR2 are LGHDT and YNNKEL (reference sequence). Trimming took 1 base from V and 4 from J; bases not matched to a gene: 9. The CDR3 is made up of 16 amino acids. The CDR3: CASSQVRGVSRETQYF. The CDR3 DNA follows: TGTGCCAGCAGCCAAGTCCGGGGGGTGAGCCGAGAGACCCAGTACTTC.

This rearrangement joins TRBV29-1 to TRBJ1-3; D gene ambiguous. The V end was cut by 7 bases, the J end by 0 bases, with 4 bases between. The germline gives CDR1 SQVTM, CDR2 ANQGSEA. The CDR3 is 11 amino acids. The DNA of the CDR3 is TGCAGCGGACGCTCTGGAAACACCATATATTTT. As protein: CSGRSGNTIYF.

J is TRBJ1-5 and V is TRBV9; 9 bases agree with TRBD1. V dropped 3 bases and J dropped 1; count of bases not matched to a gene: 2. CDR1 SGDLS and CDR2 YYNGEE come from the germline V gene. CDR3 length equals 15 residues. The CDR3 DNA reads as TGTGCCAGCAGCGCCGGACAGGGGAGCAATCAGCCCCAGCATTTT. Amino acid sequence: CASSAGQGSNQPQHF.

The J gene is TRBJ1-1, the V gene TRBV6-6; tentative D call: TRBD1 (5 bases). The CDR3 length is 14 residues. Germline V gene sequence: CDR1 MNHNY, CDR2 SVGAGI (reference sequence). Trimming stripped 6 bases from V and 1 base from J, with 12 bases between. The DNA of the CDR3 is TGTGCCAGCAGCCTGGGACGGGCGAACACTGAAGCTTTCTTT. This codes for CASSLGRANTEAFF.

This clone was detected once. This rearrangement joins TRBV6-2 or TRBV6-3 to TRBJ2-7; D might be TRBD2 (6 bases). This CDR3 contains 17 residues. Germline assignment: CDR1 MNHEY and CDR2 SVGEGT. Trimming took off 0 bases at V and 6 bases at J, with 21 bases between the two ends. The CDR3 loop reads CASSYSTGGLHPPEQYF. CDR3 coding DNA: TGTGCCAGCAGTTACTCGACCGGGGGATTGCATCCTCCCGAGCAGTACTTC.

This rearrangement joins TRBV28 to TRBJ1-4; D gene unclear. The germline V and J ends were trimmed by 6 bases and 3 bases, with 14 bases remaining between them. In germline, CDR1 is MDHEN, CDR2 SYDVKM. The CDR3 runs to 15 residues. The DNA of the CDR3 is TGTGCCAGCAGGGATATGTCGGATCCTAATGAAAAACTGTTTTTT. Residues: CASRDMSDPNEKLFF.